The 27 T cell receptor beta chains given below trace back to one sample, sequenced in a study of blood T cell repertoires in COVID-19. This table comes from immunoSEQ multiplex PCR, and its TCRdb copy is limited to in-frame clones, with some not included. This table holds under 250,000 clones, 85% found once. Material: PBMCs or T cells enriched from blood (not recorded which). These receptors all come from a woman between 50 and 59 years old with acute COVID-19.

This clone was recorded once. The gene calls are TRBV9 and TRBJ2-1; 11 nucleotides line up with TRBD1. Germline CDR1 and CDR2: SGDLS and YYNGEE. This CDR3 has 16 residues. V was clipped by 3 bases and J by 1 base; unmatched bases: 3. The CDR3 DNA follows: TGTGCCAGCAGCGGGGGACAGGGGGTATCCTACAATGAGCAGTTCTTC. Translated: CASSGGQGVSYNEQFF.

This clone has just a few counts. This chain connects TRBV2 to TRBJ1-5; weak D call: TRBD1 (6 bases). CDR3 size: 13 residues. Trimming removed 6 bases from V and 5 bases from J, with 11 bases in between. Looked up from germline, CDR1 is SNHLY and CDR2 is FYNNEI. Here the CDR3 reads CASSAEGDQPQHF. The CDR3 DNA follows: TGTGCCAGCAGCGCCGAGGGGGATCAGCCCCAGCATTTT. Combining the CDR3 with reference TRBV2 and TRBJ1-5 gives the whole variable domain EPEVTQTPSHQVTQMGQEVILRCVPISNHLYFYWYRQILGQKVEFLVSFYNNEISEKSEIFDDQFSVERPDGSNFTLKIRSTKLEDSAMYFCASSAEGDQPQHFGDGTRLSIL.

This chain uses TRBV7-6 with TRBJ2-7, with 7 bases matching TRBD1. CDR1 and CDR2 from the germline V gene are SGHVS and FNYEAQ. Trimming at V came to 3 bases and at J to 0 bases, leaving 8 bases not matched to a gene. This CDR3 is 16 amino acids long. CDR3 residues: CASSLGTVRSSYEQYF. The CDR3 nucleotides read TGTGCCAGCAGCTTGGGGACAGTCAGGAGCTCCTACGAGCAGTACTTC.

The chain links TRBV9 to TRBJ1-1; D might be TRBD1 (5 bases). The CDR3 totals 15 residues. V lost 0 bases and J lost 0, with 9 bases in between. CDR1 is SGDLS and CDR2 is YYNGEE in the germline V gene. This CDR3 is CASSVVQGMNTEAFF. The CDR3 region has the DNA TGTGCCAGCAGCGTAGTTCAGGGCATGAACACTGAAGCTTTCTTT.

The V gene is TRBV11-3, the J gene TRBJ1-1; 7 positions agree with TRBD1. The CDR3 runs 14 residues. Trimming at V came to 5 bases and at J to 4 bases, leaving 7 bases not matched to a gene. CDR1 is SGHNT, CDR2 YENEEA, per germline. The CDR3 nucleotides are TGTGCCAGCAGCCGTTCCGGGACAGTCACTGAAGCTTTCTTT. Its translation: CASSRSGTVTEAFF.

V usage is TRBV4-3 and J usage is TRBJ1-1; unclear D gene. The CDR3 totals 13 residues. V was clipped by 2 bases and J by 3 bases, with 7 bases between them. Germline CDR1 and CDR2: LGHNA and YSLEER. The CDR3 DNA reads as TGCGCCAGCAGCCAAAGGGAGGACACTGAAGCTTTCTTT. Amino acid sequence: CASSQREDTEAFF.

This sequence joins TRBV9 and TRBJ2-2; D is possibly TRBD1 (5 bases). Germline V gene data show CDR1 as SGDLS and CDR2 as YYNGEE. V was shortened by 4 bases and J by 0 bases, with 16 bases between the two germline ends. This CDR3 contains 17 residues. CDR3 protein: CASSSRWGRANTGELFF. Here the CDR3 DNA reads TGTGCCAGCAGCTCAAGATGGGGCCGTGCGAACACCGGGGAGCTGTTTTTT. Looking up the rest from reference TRBV9 and TRBJ2-2 gives the full variable domain: DSGVTQTPKHLITATGQRVTLRCSPRSGDLSVYWYQQSLDQGLQFLIQYYNGEERAKGNILERFSAQQFPDLHSELNLSSLELGDSALYFCASSSRWGRANTGELFFGEGSRLTVL.

This chain links TRBV5-1 with TRBJ1-4, with 7 bases matching TRBD1. The germline V gene has CDR1 SGHRS and CDR2 YFSETQ. This CDR3 has 14 residues. The ends lost 5 bases at V and 2 bases at J; junction bases unmatched: 3. CDR3 bases: TGCGCCAGCAGACAACAGGGGACTAATGAAAAACTGTTTTTT. Translated, it gives CASRQQGTNEKLFF.

This clone appeared many times. The rearrangement links TRBV6-6 to TRBJ2-7, with D possibly being TRBD1 (6 bases). Germline V lookup: CDR1 MNHNY, CDR2 SVGAGI (reference sequence). This CDR3 contains 13 residues. Trimming cost V 5 bases and J 12 bases, with 20 bases left between them. This chain's CDR3 is CASSTGTSSKPYF. CDR3 bases: TGTGCCAGCAGTACCGGGACAAGTTCAAAACCGTACTTC.

V gene TRBV10-3 combines with J gene TRBJ2-7; 9 nucleotides agree with TRBD1. Germline V gene lookup returns CDR1 ENHRY and CDR2 SYGVKD. The CDR3 runs 14 residues. The ends lost 5 bases at V and 6 bases at J; junction bases unmatched: 8. The CDR3 DNA reads TGTGCCATCAGTTCAACAGGGGGCGGGCCCGAGCAGTACTTC. Protein product: CAISSTGGGPEQYF.

J is TRBJ1-3 and V is TRBV19, with D unclear. CDR3 length: 17 amino acids. Trimming shortened V by 6 bases and J by 0 bases, and 18 bases separated the two germline ends. Per germline, CDR1 LNHDA and CDR2 SQIVND (reference sequence). The CDR3 sequence is CASSVEEVLTSGNTIYF. The CDR3 nucleotides are TGTGCCAGTAGCGTAGAGGAGGTCCTAACCTCTGGAAACACCATATATTTT.

This chain links TRBV15 with TRBJ1-2, with D possibly matching TRBD1 (5 bases). Trimming cost V 9 bases and J 0 bases, with 14 bases left between them. The CDR3 contains 14 residues. Germline V lookup: CDR1 LNHNV, CDR2 YYDKDF (reference sequence). The CDR3 bases are TGTGCCACTCAGGCGGGACGGTCTAACTATGGCTACACCTTC. Its translation: CATQAGRSNYGYTF.

The chain uses TRBV27 and TRBJ1-1; 8 bases are shared with TRBD1. This CDR3 is built from 16 residues. Trimming removed 9 bases from V and 0 bases from J; junction bases left unmatched: 12. The germline gives CDR1 MNHEY, CDR2 SMNVEV (reference sequence). The CDR3 is CASLPTQGAVNTEAFF. CDR3 bases: TGTGCCAGTCTACCAACCCAGGGGGCGGTGAACACTGAAGCTTTCTTT.

This rearrangement joins TRBV30 to TRBJ2-7, with 12 bases lining up with TRBD1. The CDR3 covers 14 residues. V gave up 0 bases and J gave up 9 bases; unmatched junction bases: 6. CDR1 and CDR2 (germline): GTSNPN, SVGIG (reference sequence). This chain's CDR3 is CAWSVGTGGSVQYF. DNA for the CDR3: TGTGCCTGGAGTGTCGGGACAGGGGGCTCTGTGCAGTACTTC.

Only one count was recorded for this clone. V and J are TRBV7-2 and TRBJ1-5; D might be TRBD1 (5 bases). Germline loops: CDR1 SGHTA, CDR2 FQGNSA. The CDR3 sequence is 14 residues long. Trimming removed 1 base at V and 5 bases at J, with 9 bases between. DNA of the CDR3: TGTGCCAGCAGCTTAGATGGGGGGGATCAGCCCCAGCATTTT. Translation: CASSLDGGDQPQHF. The full variable domain, in which reference TRBV7-2 and TRBJ1-5 provide the parts outside the CDR3, is GAGVSQSPSNKVTEKGKDVELRCDPISGHTALYWYRQSLGQGLEFLIYFQGNSAPDKSGLPSDRFSAERTGGSVSTLTIQRTQQEDSAVYLCASSLDGGDQPQHFGDGTRLSIL.

The chain uses TRBV30 and TRBJ1-1; 8 bases match TRBD1. The V gene's germline CDR1 is GTSNPN and CDR2 SVGIG (reference sequence). This CDR3 spans 17 amino acids. Trimming cost V 1 base and J 0 bases; bases outside gene matches: 10. The DNA of the CDR3 is TGTGCCTGGAGTGAGTTAGCAGGGGGCTGGGTGAACACTGAAGCTTTCTTT. It specifies CAWSELAGGWVNTEAFF.

The table lists this clone with a count of one. The chain carries TRBV5-1 and TRBJ2-2, with D perhaps matching TRBD1 (5 bases). Germline loops: CDR1 SGHRS, CDR2 YFSETQ. The V gene lost 6 bases and the J gene lost 0 bases, with 15 bases spanning the gap. CDR3 size: 16 residues. This CDR3 reads CASTPGHAANTGELFF. CDR3 DNA sequence: TGCGCCAGCACCCCCGGACATGCGGCGAACACCGGGGAGCTGTTTTTT.

The chain links TRBV27 to TRBJ1-2; weak D call: TRBD1 (5 bases). Germline CDR1 and CDR2: MNHEY and SMNVEV (reference sequence). V shed 3 bases and J shed 4 bases, with 15 bases lying between them. This CDR3 has 15 residues. The chain's CDR3 is CASSFIQGTGYGYTF. DNA for the CDR3: TGTGCCAGCAGTTTTATTCAGGGAACCGGCTATGGCTACACCTTC.

The J gene is TRBJ2-3, the V gene TRBV11-3; 7 bases are a match to TRBD2. J was trimmed by 3 bases and V by 0 bases; bases with no gene match: 6. Germline V lookup: CDR1 SGHNT, CDR2 YENEEA. The CDR3 loop spans 16 amino acids. The CDR3 bases are TGTGCCAGCAGCTTAGATATGGGCGGGGGAACAGATACGCAGTATTTT. It yields the protein CASSLDMGGGTDTQYF.

In its sample, this clone was seen a few times. The chain links TRBV4-3 to TRBJ1-5; tentative D call: TRBD1 (6 bases). The CDR3 totals 18 residues. Germline loops: CDR1 LGHNA, CDR2 YSLEER. Trimming removed 0 bases from V and 0 bases from J, with 15 bases in between. CDR3 sequence (DNA): TGCGCCAGCAGCCAAGATTCGGGACAAGAATATAGCAATCAGCCCCAGCATTTT. Translated: CASSQDSGQEYSNQPQHF.

V usage is TRBV7-2 and J usage is TRBJ2-3; 8 bases fit TRBD1. The CDR3 runs to 14 residues. CDR1 and CDR2 (germline): SGHTA, FQGNSA. V gave up 5 bases and J gave up 5 bases; unmatched junction bases: 6. CDR3 sequence reads: CASSLGQGGDTQYF. The CDR3 DNA follows: TGTGCCAGCAGCCTAGGACAGGGAGGAGATACGCAGTATTTT. Supplemented by reference TRBV7-2 and TRBJ2-3, the full variable domain reads GAGVSQSPSNKVTEKGKDVELRCDPISGHTALYWYRQSLGQGLEFLIYFQGNSAPDKSGLPSDRFSAERTGGSVSTLTIQRTQQEDSAVYLCASSLGQGGDTQYFGPGTRLTVL.

V usage is TRBV3-1 (or the pseudogene TRBV3-2) and J usage is TRBJ2-1; possible D gene TRBD1, 6 bases. Per the germline V gene, CDR1 is LGHDT and CDR2 is YNNKEL (reference sequence). The CDR3 length is 16 residues. The V and J ends lost 2 bases and 0 bases respectively, with 11 bases between them. DNA for the CDR3: TGTGCCAGCAGCCAATCCAGGGGAAGCTCCTACAATGAGCAGTTCTTC. Amino acid sequence: CASSQSRGSSYNEQFF.

V is TRBV6-5 and J is TRBJ1-5; tentative D call: TRBD1 (5 bases). The V end lost 2 bases, the J end lost 5 bases, and 10 bases lay between the germline ends. The CDR3 consists of 14 residues. The germline V gene encodes CDR1 MNHEY and CDR2 SVGAGI. Written as DNA, the CDR3 is TGTGCCAGCAGTTACACTCGGGGGGATCAGCCCCAGCATTTT. Translated, it gives CASSYTRGDQPQHF.

V and J are TRBV6-6 and TRBJ1-1; 8 bases agree with TRBD1. Germline V gene lookup returns CDR1 MNHNY and CDR2 SVGAGI (reference sequence). This CDR3 spans 16 amino acids. With 6 bases clipped from V and 10 bases from J, the junction kept 19 bases outside the gene matches. CDR3 DNA sequence: TGTGCCAGCAGGAGTCTGACAGGGGACCTTATGGTGGGAGCTTTCTTT. Encoded protein: CASRSLTGDLMVGAFF.

The rearrangement links TRBV5-1 to TRBJ2-4; tentatively, D is TRBD2 (6 bases). CDR1 SGHRS and CDR2 YFSETQ come from the germline V gene. V lost 5 bases, J lost 0 bases, and 12 bases lay in between. This CDR3 region has 15 residues. CDR3 coding DNA: TGCGCCAGCAGTTCTCAGGGACTAGCCAAAAACATTCAGTACTTC. Protein product: CASSSQGLAKNIQYF.

The rearrangement joins TRBV7-2 to TRBJ2-3; 12 bases line up with TRBD2. CDR3 size: 18 residues. CDR1 SGHTA and CDR2 FQGNSA come from the germline V gene. With V trimmed by 3 bases and J by 5 bases, 12 bases remained unmatched. DNA for the CDR3: TGTGCCAGCAGCTTCTCCTCTAGCGGGGGGGCCAGTGGAGATACGCAGTATTTT. Residues: CASSFSSSGGASGDTQYF.

The V call is TRBV9, the J call TRBJ1-2; 7 bases match TRBD1. Germline CDR1 reads SGDLS; CDR2 reads YYNGEE. Trimming took 0 bases from V and 2 from J; bases not matched to a gene: 1. The CDR3 has 14 residues. The CDR3 DNA is TGTGCCAGCAGCGTAGACAGGGGAAACTATGGCTACACCTTC. Amino acid sequence: CASSVDRGNYGYTF.